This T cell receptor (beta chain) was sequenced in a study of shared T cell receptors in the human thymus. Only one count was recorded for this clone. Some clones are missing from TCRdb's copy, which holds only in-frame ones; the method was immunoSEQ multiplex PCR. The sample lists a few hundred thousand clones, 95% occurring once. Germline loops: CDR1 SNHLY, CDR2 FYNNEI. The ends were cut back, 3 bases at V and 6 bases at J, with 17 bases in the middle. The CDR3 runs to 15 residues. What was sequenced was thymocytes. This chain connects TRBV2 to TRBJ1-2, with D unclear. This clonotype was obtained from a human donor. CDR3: CASSDASQSKDGYTF. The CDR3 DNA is TGTGCCAGCAGTGATGCCAGCCAATCGAAGGATGGCTACACCTTC.